A single sample is the source of the 15 T cell receptor beta chains below, sequenced in a study of OX40 agonist ivuxolimab in advanced cancers. Produced via immunoSEQ multiplex PCR; TCRdb's table is partial and in-frame only. The sample carries some 80,000 clones, over 85% recorded once. The sequences come from CD4+ or CD8+ T cells sorted from blood, collected in a trial of the OX40 agonist ivuxolimab. These receptors were taken from an adult with an advanced solid tumor such as melanoma, head and neck, liver or kidney cancer.

This chain joins TRBV9 and TRBJ1-2, with a possible D match to TRBD1 (5 bases). The CDR3 is made up of 12 amino acids. Trimming pared 1 base from V and 6 bases from J, leaving 7 bases between. Germline CDR1 reads SGDLS; CDR2 reads YYNGEE. This CDR3 reads CASSVQGHGYTF. The CDR3 bases are TGTGCCAGCAGCGTACAGGGACATGGCTACACCTTC.

V gene TRBV6-5 combines with J gene TRBJ2-7, with D hard to call. This CDR3 has 13 residues. With 0 bases removed from V and 2 bases from J, the gap between germline ends came to 5 bases. Germline loops: CDR1 MNHEY, CDR2 SVGAGI. The CDR3 reads CASSYSSTYEQYF. In DNA, the CDR3 is TGTGCCAGCAGTTACTCATCGACCTACGAGCAGTACTTC.

The chain combines TRBV4-3 with TRBJ2-5; 12 bases are a match to TRBD2. V shed 5 bases, J shed 2 bases, and the junction held 6 bases outside the gene matches. CDR1 and CDR2 from the germline V gene are LGHNA and YSLEER. The CDR3 is 16 residues long. The CDR3 DNA reads TGCGCCAGCAGCTCAGGGACTAGCGGGTTTCAAGAGACCCAGTACTTC. It codes for CASSSGTSGFQETQYF.

V usage is TRBV29-1 and J usage is TRBJ2-7; TRBD2 matches 13 bases. Trimming took 3 bases from V and 3 from J; bases not matched to a gene: 11. Germline V gives CDR1 SQVTM, CDR2 ANQGSEA. CDR3 length: 17 residues. The CDR3 sequence is CSVEGTPGLAGYYEQYF. CDR3 DNA: TGCAGCGTTGAGGGTACACCGGGACTAGCGGGATACTACGAGCAGTACTTC.

This clone was seen once. CDR3 DNA sequence: TGTGCCAGCAGCAAAGAGCCGGGAGGGGATGGCACTGAAGCTTTCTTT. Its translation: CASSKEPGGDGTEAFF. The chain combines TRBV21-1 with TRBJ1-1. TRBV21-1 is a pseudogene. CDR3 length equals 16 residues.

The chain joins TRBV19 to TRBJ1-2, with D possibly matching TRBD1 (5 bases). This CDR3 contains 15 residues. Between the trimmed V and J ends, which lost 4 bases and 1 base, there was a span of 13 bases. Germline V gene data show CDR1 as LNHDA and CDR2 as SQIVND (reference sequence). CDR3 amino acids: CASSTPGPNNYGYTF. The DNA of the CDR3 is TGTGCCAGTAGTACCCCGGGACCTAATAACTATGGCTACACCTTC.

The chain recombines TRBV19 with TRBJ1-5; D is possibly TRBD1 (5 bases). CDR3 length: 16 residues. Trimming removed 5 bases from V and 0 bases from J, with 14 bases in between. Germline V lookup: CDR1 LNHDA, CDR2 SQIVND (reference sequence). This CDR3 is CASSGGTDYSNQPQHF. The CDR3 DNA sequence: TGTGCCAGTAGTGGAGGGACGGATTATAGCAATCAGCCCCAGCATTTT.

The gene calls are TRBV29-1 and TRBJ2-7; D is possibly TRBD1 (5 bases). CDR3 length equals 14 residues. Germline-derived CDR1 and CDR2 are SQVTM and ANQGSEA. The V end was cut by 4 bases, the J end by 0 bases, with 13 bases between. Here the CDR3 reads CSVVTTAISYEQYF. The CDR3 region has the DNA TGCAGCGTTGTTACGACAGCTATCTCCTACGAGCAGTACTTC.

The chain couples TRBV10-3 to TRBJ2-2; TRBD2 aligns across 13 bases. Germline assignment: CDR1 ENHRY and CDR2 SYGVKD. The CDR3 spans 18 residues. J was trimmed by 3 bases and V by 6 bases; bases with no gene match: 10. The CDR3 region is CAIRGVGTSGTDTGELFF. As DNA, the CDR3 is TGTGCCATCAGGGGGGTCGGGACTAGCGGGACGGACACCGGGGAGCTGTTTTTT.

The chain uses TRBV4-1 and TRBJ1-2, with 12 bases identical to TRBD1. Trimming removed 3 bases from V and 2 bases from J; junction bases left unmatched: 4. The CDR3 has 16 residues. From germline, CDR1 is MGHRA and CDR2 YSYEKL. CDR3 in DNA: TGCGCCAGCAGCCAGGGGGGGACAGGGGGCAACTATGGCTACACCTTC. It encodes CASSQGGTGGNYGYTF.

The chain links TRBV4-3 to TRBJ2-3, with a weak D call TRBD1 (6 bases). The CDR3 is 18 residues long. V gave up 0 bases and J gave up 3 bases, with 19 bases separating them. From germline, CDR1 is LGHNA and CDR2 YSLEER. CDR3 coding DNA: TGCGCCAGCAGCCAAGATCGGGCAGGGGCGATCGGGACAGATACGCAGTATTTT. It specifies CASSQDRAGAIGTDTQYF.

This chain connects TRBV27 to TRBJ2-7; 11 nucleotides align to TRBD1. This CDR3 is 15 amino acids long. Germline CDR1 is MNHEY and CDR2 is SMNVEV (reference sequence). V was pared by 5 bases and J by 6 bases, with 9 bases of the junction left unmatched. Written as DNA, the CDR3 is TGTGCCAGCAGTGTACCGGGACAGGGGGTGCTCGAGCAGTACTTC. Protein sequence: CASSVPGQGVLEQYF.

V and J are TRBV13 and TRBJ2-7; 10 nucleotides match TRBD1. Germline V gives CDR1 PRHDT, CDR2 FYEKMQ (reference sequence). V trimming: 3 bases; J trimming: 3 bases; junction bases outside the gene matches: 2. The CDR3 spans 14 residues. CDR3 bases: TGTGCCAGCAGCTTCGGACAGGGGGACTACGAGCAGTACTTC. It codes for CASSFGQGDYEQYF.

The rearrangement links TRBV5-4 to TRBJ2-5; no clear D gene. Trimming took 2 bases from V and 5 from J, leaving 22 bases between them. Looked up from germline, CDR1 is SGHNT and CDR2 is YYREEE (reference sequence). The CDR3 length is 17 residues. The CDR3 is CASSLVSAVTLGETQYF. CDR3 nucleotides: TGTGCCAGCAGCTTAGTTAGTGCCGTGACCCTAGGGGAGACCCAGTACTTC.

Here the CDR3 DNA reads TGTGCCAGCGGAGACAAGGGGAACGGTGAAGCTTTCTTT. This sequence encodes CASGDKGNGEAFF. This sequence joins TRBV9 and TRBJ1-1; weak D call: TRBD1 (5 bases). V lost 7 bases and J 7 bases, leaving 17 bases between the germline ends. This CDR3 is built from 13 residues. Germline lookup yields CDR1 SGDLS and CDR2 YYNGEE.